The entry below describes one TCR beta chain. The entry originates in a study of blood T cell repertoires in COVID-19. Looked up from germline, CDR1 is SNHLY and CDR2 is FYNNEI. The CDR3 has 15 residues. V was cut by 11 bases and J by 2 bases, with 21 bases left in between. Methods used by the authors: By means of reference gene primer amplification, nucleated cell counts were estimated. This table comes from immunoSEQ multiplex PCR, and its TCRdb copy is limited to in-frame clones, with some not included. V, J and clone size are those of that table, while D and trimming were read from the DNA. The sample shows around 120,000 clones, 60% to 85% of them seen only once.

The origin of this receptor is a man in his sixties or seventies with acute or convalescent COVID-19. The sequenced sample was peripheral blood. V usage is TRBV2 and J usage is TRBJ1-1; D might be TRBD1 (6 bases). The CDR3 DNA is TGTGCCGGGCACGGGACACTGGCTGGAAACACTGAAGCTTTCTTT. Its protein is CAGHGTLAGNTEAFF.